The T cell receptor (beta chain) described here comes from a study of response to subunit inactivated influenza vaccine. Points from the study as a whole: Each seasonal flu vaccination may recruit only limited new T cells, authors suggested.

MiXCR was run by TCRdb on the RT-PCR reads, yielding one entry per CDR3 protein. The table shows about 500,000 distinct CDR3 sequences, with approximately 13% occurring only once. Germline lookup yields CDR1 LGHNA and CDR2 YNFKEQ. The CDR3 spans 16 residues. V shed 0 bases and J 0 bases; nucleotides not matched to a gene: 3. Details on this clonotype: Its antigen is not identified.

The receptor comes from a man between 45 and 60 years old who received an inactivated influenza vaccine. The sequencing here drew on PBMCs from blood, taken more than 35 days after vaccination. The chain carries TRBV4-2 and TRBJ2-7; 9 positions match TRBD2. The CDR3: CASSQDSGGSSYEQYF. The CDR3 coding sequence is TGTGCCAGCAGCCAAGATAGCGGGGGTAGCTCCTACGAGCAGTACTTC.